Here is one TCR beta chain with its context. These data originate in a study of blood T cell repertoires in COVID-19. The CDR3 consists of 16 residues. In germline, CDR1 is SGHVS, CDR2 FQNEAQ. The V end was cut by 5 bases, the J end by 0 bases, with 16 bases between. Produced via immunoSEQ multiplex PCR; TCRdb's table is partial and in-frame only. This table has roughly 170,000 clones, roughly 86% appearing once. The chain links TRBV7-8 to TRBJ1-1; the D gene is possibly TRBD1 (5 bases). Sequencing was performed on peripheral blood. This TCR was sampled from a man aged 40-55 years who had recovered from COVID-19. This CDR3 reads CASSPSGRVVNTEAFF. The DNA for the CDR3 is TGTGCCAGCAGCCCCTCGGGCAGGGTGGTGAACACTGAAGCTTTCTTT.